This TCR beta chain was found in a study of human T cells and chemical hapten exposure. MiXCR, applied by TCRdb to the RACE reads, yields one record per CDR3 protein. The sample consists of around 380,000 distinct CDR3 sequences, approximately 5.1% of them appearing once. This clonotype was counted a few times. CDR1 is SQVTM, CDR2 ANQGSEA, per germline. This CDR3 has 14 amino acids. Between the trimmed V and J ends, which lost 4 bases and 0 bases, there was a span of 10 bases. This sample's time point: patch test 1, 2 weeks after DPC sensitization. Specified treatment: therapeutic diphenylcyclopropenone sensitization with weekly scalp DPC. The study drew its donors from alopecia patients who were 18 to 70 years old and suitable for DPC.

The sample consisted of whole blood, taken in connection with sensitization to the hapten diphenylcyclopropenone (DPC). The clonotype comes from a woman aged 50 to 65 with alopecia areata. Some clones in this sample may be carry-over from other donors' samples. This chain links TRBV29-1 with TRBJ2-1; D uncertain. The CDR3: CSVGKVSSYNEQFF. The CDR3 bases are TGCAGCGTTGGGAAGGTTAGCTCCTACAATGAGCAGTTCTTC.